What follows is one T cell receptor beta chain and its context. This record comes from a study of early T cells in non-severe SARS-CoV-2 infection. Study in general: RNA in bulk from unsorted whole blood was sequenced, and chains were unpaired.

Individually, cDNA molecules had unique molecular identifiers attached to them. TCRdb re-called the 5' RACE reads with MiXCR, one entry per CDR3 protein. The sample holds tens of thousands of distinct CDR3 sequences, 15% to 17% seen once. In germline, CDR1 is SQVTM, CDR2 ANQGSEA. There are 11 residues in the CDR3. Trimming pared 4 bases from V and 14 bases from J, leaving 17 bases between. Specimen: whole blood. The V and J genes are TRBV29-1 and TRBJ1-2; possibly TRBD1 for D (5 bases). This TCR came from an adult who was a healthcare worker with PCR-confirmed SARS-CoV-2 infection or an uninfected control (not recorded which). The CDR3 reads CSVAKGQPRTF. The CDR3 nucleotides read TGCAGCGTTGCCAAAGGACAACCTAGGACCTTC.